The next 16 T cell receptor beta chains were all read from a single sample in a study of OX40 agonist ivuxolimab in advanced cancers. This table comes from immunoSEQ multiplex PCR, and its TCRdb copy is limited to in-frame clones, with some not included. Of some 96,000 clones in the sample, 75% to 95% were seen once. This sample comprised CD4+ or CD8+ T cells sorted from blood, obtained in a trial of the OX40 agonist ivuxolimab. The origin of the receptors is an adult with an advanced solid tumor such as melanoma, head and neck, liver or kidney cancer.

The chain combines TRBV28 with TRBJ1-5; a possible D gene is TRBD1 (6 bases). Germline V gives CDR1 MDHEN, CDR2 SYDVKM. Trimming removed 6 bases from V and 6 bases from J, with 12 bases in between. This CDR3 spans 13 amino acids. CDR3 loop: CASRSTGPQPQHF. CDR3 nucleotide sequence: TGTGCCAGCAGAAGTACAGGGCCTCAGCCCCAGCATTTT.

CDR3 DNA: TGTGCCAGCTCACCGCGAACGGGACAGACCTACGAGCAGTACTTC. It is translated as CASSPRTGQTYEQYF. The rearrangement uses TRBV18 and TRBJ2-7; TRBD1 matches at 7 bases. This CDR3 is built from 15 residues. V was pared by 3 bases and J by 2 bases, with 7 bases of the junction left unmatched. The germline V gene has CDR1 KGHSH and CDR2 LQKENI.

The chain recombines TRBV27 with TRBJ1-5; no definite D call. This CDR3 region has 15 residues. V gave up 6 bases and J gave up 3 bases, with 15 bases separating them. Germline values: CDR1 MNHEY, CDR2 SMNVEV (reference sequence). CDR3 loop: CASSAQATINQPQHF. In nucleotides, the CDR3 is TGTGCCAGCAGCGCTCAGGCTACAATCAATCAGCCCCAGCATTTT.

The chain combines TRBV30 with TRBJ2-2; 11 bases are shared with TRBD2. Trimming at V came to 4 bases and at J to 4 bases, leaving 2 bases not matched to a gene. Germline V CDR1 and CDR2: GTSNPN, SVGIG (reference sequence). The CDR3 consists of 14 residues. CDR3 nucleotide sequence: TGTGCCTGGAACCTAGCGGGAGGCACCGGGGAGCTGTTTTTT. Translation gives CAWNLAGGTGELFF.

This chain links TRBV6-1 with TRBJ2-5, with D possibly matching TRBD2 (5 bases). V lost 6 bases and J lost 5, with 10 bases in between. The CDR3 consists of 12 residues. Looked up from germline, CDR1 is MNHNS and CDR2 is SASEGT. In nucleotides, the CDR3 is TGTGCCAGCAGGTACCCGGGGGAGACCCAGTACTTC. Translating gives CASRYPGETQYF.

This clone was picked up one time. CDR3 region: CASSLRDGTYEQYF. As DNA, the CDR3 is TGCGCCAGCAGCCTTCGGGACGGAACCTACGAGCAGTACTTC. The chain has TRBV4-1 and TRBJ2-7, with D possibly called TRBD1 or TRBD2 (5 bases each). There are 14 residues in the CDR3. Deletions cut 4 bases from V and 2 bases from J, with 12 bases between. Germline assignment: CDR1 MGHRA and CDR2 YSYEKL.

V usage is TRBV4-2 and J usage is TRBJ2-1; 10 nucleotides match TRBD2. CDR3 length: 16 residues. The junction had 8 bases not matched to a gene; V was cut back by 5 bases and J by 4 bases. The germline V gene has CDR1 LGHNA and CDR2 YNFKEQ. This CDR3 reads CASSGYGTSVYNEQFF. The DNA of the CDR3 is TGTGCCAGCAGCGGCTACGGGACTAGCGTTTACAATGAGCAGTTCTTC.

The chain recombines TRBV5-4 with TRBJ2-7; the D gene is possibly TRBD2 (7 bases). The CDR3 loop spans 12 amino acids. Trimming shortened V by 10 bases and J by 7 bases, and 18 bases separated the two germline ends. Germline CDR1 reads SGHNT; CDR2 reads YYREEE (reference sequence). The CDR3 region is CAAGRTATEQYF. The CDR3 region has the DNA TGTGCCGCCGGGAGGACAGCGACTGAGCAGTACTTC.

Only one count was recorded for this clone. The chain uses TRBV28 and TRBJ2-2, with TRBD2 matching over 10 bases. CDR1 MDHEN and CDR2 SYDVKM come from the germline V gene. The CDR3 consists of 16 residues. Trimming took 4 bases from V and 8 from J; bases not matched to a gene: 10. Written as DNA, the CDR3 is TGTGCCAGCAGTTCTCATAGCGGGAGGAGTTCGGGGGAGCTGTTTTTT. This encodes CASSSHSGRSSGELFF.

V gene TRBV12-5 combines with J gene TRBJ1-1; D remains ambiguous. This CDR3 region has 15 residues. From germline, CDR1 is LGHNT and CDR2 FRNRAP. V lost 1 base and J 4 bases, leaving 13 bases between the germline ends. The CDR3 here is CASGLAGRAGTEAFF. Here the CDR3 DNA reads TGTGCTAGTGGTTTGGCCGGTAGGGCAGGCACTGAAGCTTTCTTT.

V gene TRBV4-3 combines with J gene TRBJ2-7; D might be TRBD1 or TRBD2, each matching 5 bases. This CDR3 has 17 residues. The germline CDR1 and CDR2 sequences are LGHNA and YSLEER. V was pared by 0 bases and J by 2 bases, with 17 bases between. CDR3 nucleotide sequence: TGCGCCAGCAGCCAAGATAGGGGTTCGGGGCAGACCTACGAGCAGTACTTC. This translates into CASSQDRGSGQTYEQYF.

The chain has TRBV9 and TRBJ2-3, with a possible D match to TRBD1 (6 bases). V was trimmed by 4 bases and J by 3 bases, leaving 15 bases between them. Germline CDR1 reads SGDLS; CDR2 reads YYNGEE. This CDR3 comprises 15 residues. CDR3 residues: CASSYQGSFTDTQYF. The CDR3 DNA is TGTGCCAGCAGCTATCAGGGGAGTTTTACAGATACGCAGTATTTT.

This rearrangement joins TRBV21-1 to TRBJ2-7; TRBD2, the D gene given by the table, was not confirmed from the DNA. TRBV21-1 is designated a pseudogene. The CDR3 has 17 amino acids. The CDR3: CASSKESREDTDYEQYF. CDR3 nucleotide sequence: TGTGCCAGCAGCAAAGAGTCGCGGGAGGATACAGACTACGAGCAGTACTTC.

CDR3 DNA: TGCGCCAGCAGCCCTCCTTTGAGCGGGAGTGCCGGGGAGCTGTTTTTT. It yields the protein CASSPPLSGSAGELFF. The chain joins TRBV5-1 to TRBJ2-2, with 8 bases that match TRBD2. Germline V gives CDR1 SGHRS, CDR2 YFSETQ. This CDR3 has 16 amino acids. With V trimmed by 4 bases and J by 6 bases, 11 bases remained unmatched.

The DNA of the CDR3 is TGTGCCAGTAGTAGAGGTTTAGGAGGCTACACCTTC. The encoded protein is CASSRGLGGYTF. This chain connects TRBV19 to TRBJ1-2; D remains ambiguous. Germline lookup yields CDR1 LNHDA and CDR2 SQIVND (reference sequence). V shed 4 bases and J shed 8 bases, with 11 bases lying between them. The CDR3 spans 12 residues.

The V call is TRBV5-1, the J call TRBJ2-5; D is possibly TRBD1 (5 bases). This CDR3 is 15 amino acids long. The V end was cut by 3 bases, the J end by 0 bases, with 12 bases between. Per germline, CDR1 SGHRS and CDR2 YFSETQ. CDR3 nucleotides: TGCGCCAGCAGCTCTACTGGCAGGGACCAAGAGACCCAGTACTTC. Its translation is CASSSTGRDQETQYF.